This T cell receptor (beta chain) was sequenced during a study of blood T cell repertoires in COVID-19 (dated by TCRdb to about 2020). Broadly, across the study: Collaborator samples came from the United States, Italy and Spain and covered acute and convalescent phases of COVID-19. The material from the prospective study consisted of cDNA or gDNA derived from T cells, B-cell-depleted T cells, or PBMCs. Deeply sampled blood TCRbeta repertoires from subjects exposed to, actively infected with, or recovered from COVID-19 were included in the dataset. The repertoires were released in a freely available public database meant as a resource for research on the immune response to SARS-CoV-2. Samples came from the ongoing ImmuneRACE study (first 160 participants) plus 1,254 subjects from 6 global collaborators. Nearly every sample came with metadata listing a de-identified subject ID, COVID-19 status, age in years and sex. HLA class I and class II types, where available, came from metadata supplied by the sample provider rather than from assay-based typing. Results and caveats for the whole study, not just this receptor: The amount of clinical and demographic metadata varied by source and participant and was provided uncurated.

Worth noting for this clone: Its specific antigen is unknown. No base quality information exists; no much larger clone differs at one position.

V and J are trimmed by 8 bases and 4 bases, and the gene matches miss 10 bases of the junction. The cysteine opens and the phenylalanine closes a CDR3 of 15 amino acids. Only the CDR3 portion is preserved as DNA: 45 bases, with reading frame beginning at the first base. CDR1 and CDR2 (MNHEY, SVGAGI) derive from the germline V gene. Enrolling through a virtual design, the prospective study's participants ranged in age from roughly 18 to 100 years and lived across 20 to 25 United States geographic areas. In the prospective study, participants were assigned to cohorts based on the clinical history participants reported in a screening survey and a study questionnaire. Recovered participants in ImmuneRACE Cohort 3 were defined as having two consecutive negative NP/OP PCR tests, clearance from a healthcare professional, or resolution of symptoms. In the prospective study, mobile phlebotomists collected whole blood, serum and a nasopharyngeal or oropharyngeal swab from each participant. Prospective study participants could optionally give additional blood draws and questionnaires over an approximately 2-month period. Prospective study blood samples were shipped either frozen or at room temperature before DNA extraction.

TCRbeta CDR3 regions were amplified from genomic DNA by means of the immunoSEQ Assay, a bias-controlled multiplex PCR. The study's own analysis went as follows. The number of nucleated cells in each sample was estimated from the amplification of reference gene primers within the assay. To quantify the absolute abundance of each unique TCRbeta CDR3 rearrangement, sequence reads were collapsed and filtered. For each sample, productive Simpson clonality was calculated as the square root of Simpson's diversity index across productive rearrangements. Sourced from immuneACCESS, this table was stored by TCRdb with only in-frame sequences that have V and J called. A share of the clones is absent; for the studies checked, an unresolved V gene accounts for under half, and the remainder has no known explanation. That table gives V, J and clone size, and the DNA gave D and trimming. This sample lists about 210,000 clones; 85% to 90% were detected once. Less than 1.5% of the sample comes from the top ten.

The sequence joins TRBV6-5 to TRBJ2-2; 7 middle bases align to TRBD2. The sequence came from a man aged 25 to 40 who had recovered from COVID-19. Specimen: PBMCs or T cells enriched from blood (not recorded which). The bases are TGTGCCAGCGGCGGGGAGGGCGTCCTCACCGGGGAGCTGTTTTTT. Translation gives CASGGEGVLTGELFF.